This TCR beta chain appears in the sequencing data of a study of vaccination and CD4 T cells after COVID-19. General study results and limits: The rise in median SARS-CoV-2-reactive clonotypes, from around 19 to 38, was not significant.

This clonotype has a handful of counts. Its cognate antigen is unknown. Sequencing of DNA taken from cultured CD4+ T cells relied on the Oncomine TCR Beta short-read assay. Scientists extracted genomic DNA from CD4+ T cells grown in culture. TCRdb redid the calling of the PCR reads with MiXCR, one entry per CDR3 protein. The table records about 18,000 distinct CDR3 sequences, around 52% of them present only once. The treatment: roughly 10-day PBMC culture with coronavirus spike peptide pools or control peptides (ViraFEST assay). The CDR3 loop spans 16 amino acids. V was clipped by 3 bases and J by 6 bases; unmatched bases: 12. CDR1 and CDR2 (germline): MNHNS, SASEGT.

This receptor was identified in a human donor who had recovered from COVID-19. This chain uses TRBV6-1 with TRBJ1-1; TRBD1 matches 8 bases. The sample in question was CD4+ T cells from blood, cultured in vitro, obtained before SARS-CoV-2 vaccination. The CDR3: CASSDEAGGEIAEAFF. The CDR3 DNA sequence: TGTGCCAGCAGTGACGAGGCAGGGGGCGAAATCGCTGAAGCTTTCTTT.